Shown below are 12 T cell receptor beta chains from a single sample sequenced in a study of response to subunit inactivated influenza vaccine. TCRdb independently ran MiXCR on the RT-PCR reads; one entry per CDR3 protein. Of about half a million distinct CDR3 sequences in the sample, 9.5% to 12% were seen once. Material: PBMCs from blood, obtained roughly 48 days after vaccination. These receptors were obtained from a man aged 50-60 years who received an inactivated influenza vaccine.

This clonotype was detected only a few times. The V gene is TRBV20-1, the J gene TRBJ2-2; 8 nucleotides match TRBD1. From germline, CDR1 is DFQATT and CDR2 SNEGSKA (reference sequence). The junction had 9 bases not matched to a gene; V was cut back by 6 bases and J by 0 bases. CDR3 length: 16 residues. The chain's CDR3 is CSAKLRGLPNTGELFF. The CDR3, as DNA: TGCAGTGCGAAACTCAGGGGGCTCCCGAACACCGGGGAGCTGTTTTTT.

The chain employs TRBV11-2 and TRBJ2-7, with 7 bases that match TRBD2. The V gene's germline CDR1 is SGHAT and CDR2 FQNNGV. The CDR3 is made up of 18 amino acids. J gave up 4 bases and V 1 base, and 16 bases lay outside the gene matches. The CDR3 protein is CASSLVTKSAGESYEQYF. CDR3 coding DNA: TGTGCCAGCAGCTTAGTAACGAAATCGGCGGGAGAATCTTACGAGCAGTACTTC.

This clonotype occurred a few times. The J gene is TRBJ2-7, the V gene TRBV6-2 or TRBV6-3, with TRBD1 as a possible D gene (10 bases). Germline V CDR1 and CDR2: MNHEY, SVGEGT. With 0 bases removed from V and 3 bases from J, the gap between germline ends came to 30 bases. This CDR3 comprises 21 residues. CDR3 region: CASSYSGQGPGGSGSHYEQYF. The CDR3, as DNA: TGTGCCAGCAGTTACTCGGGACAGGGGCCGGGGGGTAGCGGGAGTCACTACGAGCAGTACTTC.

As to this clonotype: A much more abundant neighbour one base away suggests this may be a read error. The chain couples TRBV3-1 to TRBJ2-3; no definite D call. The germline V gene has CDR1 LGHDT and CDR2 YNNKEL (reference sequence). The CDR3 is 13 residues long. CDR3 DNA: TGTGCCAGCAGCGAGACTTTCACAGATACGCATTATTTT. Encoded protein: CASSETFTDTHYF.

This clonotype was detected a few times. V usage is TRBV2 and J usage is TRBJ2-5; D ambiguous. Germline assignment: CDR1 SNHLY and CDR2 FYNNEI. The CDR3 contains 14 residues. The V end lost 4 bases, the J end lost 4 bases, and 13 bases lay between the germline ends. The CDR3 loop reads CASSGVRSSETQYF. The CDR3 nucleotides are TGTGCCAGCAGTGGCGTCCGTTCATCAGAGACCCAGTACTTC. The variable domain in full, completed from reference TRBV2 and TRBJ2-5, reads EPEVTQTPSHQVTQMGQEVILRCVPISNHLYFYWYRQILGQKVEFLVSFYNNEISEKSEIFDDQFSVERPDGSNFTLKIRSTKLEDSAMYFCASSGVRSSETQYFGPGTRLLVL.

This clonotype was observed a single time. The chain is built from TRBV12-3 or TRBV12-4 and TRBJ2-2; 9 bases align to TRBD1. V lost 8 bases to trimming and J lost 6 bases; unmatched junction nucleotides: 7. The CDR3 is 14 residues long. The CDR3 reads CASWGTGPSGELFF. CDR3 DNA sequence: TGTGCCAGCTGGGGGACAGGGCCCTCCGGGGAGCTGTTTTTT.

CDR3 sequence (DNA): TGCGCCAGCAGCTTGGCCAAGACGGTGAACACTGAAGCTTTCTTT. This encodes CASSLAKTVNTEAFF. This chain connects TRBV5-1 to TRBJ1-1; D not resolved. This CDR3 is built from 15 residues. The V gene's germline CDR1 is SGHRS and CDR2 YFSETQ. Trimming pared 0 bases from V and 0 bases from J, leaving 9 bases between.

The V gene is TRBV20-1, the J gene TRBJ2-5; D gene unclear. The germline CDR1 and CDR2 sequences are DFQATT and SNEGSKA (reference sequence). CDR3 size: 14 residues. Between the trimmed V and J ends, which lost 0 bases and 0 bases, there was a span of 8 bases. Here the CDR3 reads CSARDFRNQETQYF. CDR3 coding DNA: TGCAGTGCTAGAGATTTTCGGAACCAAGAGACCCAGTACTTC.

This clonotype was picked up many times. The chain carries TRBV5-1 and TRBJ2-3; TRBD1 aligns across 10 bases. In germline, CDR1 is SGHRS, CDR2 YFSETQ. The trim removed 6 bases at V and 6 bases at J, leaving 4 bases unmatched. The CDR3 is 13 residues long. CDR3 sequence (DNA): TGCGCCAGCATGGACAGGGGGTTGGATACGCAGTATTTT. It yields the protein CASMDRGLDTQYF.

This rearrangement joins TRBV7-3 to TRBJ1-1; D is ambiguous. The germline V gene encodes CDR1 SGHTA and CDR2 FQGTGA. The CDR3 has 13 residues. Trimming pared 4 bases from V and 7 bases from J, leaving 13 bases between. CDR3: CASSSPPSLEAFF. The DNA for the CDR3 is TGTGCCAGCAGCTCCCCGCCATCTCTTGAAGCTTTCTTT.

This clonotype was counted between two and nine times. CDR3 in amino acids: CASSDGSGVIDTQYF. The CDR3 DNA sequence: TGCGCCAGCAGTGACGGTAGCGGCGTCATAGATACGCAGTATTTT. This chain uses TRBV10-2 with TRBJ2-3, with D perhaps TRBD2 (6 bases). The germline gives CDR1 WSHSY, CDR2 SAAADI. The CDR3 length is 15 residues. V lost 3 bases and J lost 5, with 15 bases in between.

This clonotype occurred a few times. CDR3 sequence (DNA): TGTGCCAGCAGCCGAAGGGACATAGGGGCTGAAGCTTTCTTT. This sequence encodes CASSRRDIGAEAFF. The rearrangement uses TRBV7-8 and TRBJ1-1, with D possibly being TRBD1 (6 bases). Germline values: CDR1 SGHVS, CDR2 FQNEAQ. Trimming cost V 5 bases and J 6 bases, with 16 bases left between them. The CDR3 contains 14 residues.